This T cell receptor (beta chain) was captured by sequencing in a study of T cell responses to AZD1222 COVID-19 vaccine. Study-wide context: Investigators merged groups given second doses at roughly 4 or roughly 12 weeks.

Concerning this clone itself: Its antigen is not identified.

From germline, CDR1 is SGHRS and CDR2 YFSETQ. This CDR3 comprises 14 residues. The V gene lost 1 base and the J gene lost 7 bases, with 12 bases spanning the gap. The assay was immunoSEQ multiplex PCR, and TCRdb's table has in-frame clones only and misses some. The sample consists of 90,000 to 110,000 clones, approximately 90% of them appearing once. Notes on the study in general: Donors, mostly white British, included more females; clonal diversity was possibly underestimated.

The receptor was isolated from an adult in good health. This chain connects TRBV5-1 to TRBJ2-1, with D maybe TRBD1 (6 bases). The sequencing here drew on peripheral blood, taken on day 0 of AZD1222 vaccination. The CDR3 loop reads CASSLFLQGNEQFF. The CDR3 DNA reads TGCGCCAGCAGCTTGTTCTTACAGGGTAATGAGCAGTTCTTC.